This TCR beta chain was sequenced in a study of blood T cells in healthy people across ages. Then a second PCR, running roughly 7 to 11 cycles, was carried out with a sample-barcoded 5' primer and a J-beta primer mix. TCRdb re-derived calls from the 5' RACE reads in MiXCR, one entry per CDR3 protein. The profile covers roughly 1,700,000 distinct CDR3 sequences, with roughly 30% appearing a single time and 7.7% taken by the ten largest. Germline loops: CDR1 DFQATT, CDR2 SNEGSKA (reference sequence). V trimming: 4 bases; J trimming: 5 bases; junction bases outside the gene matches: 5. CDR3 length: 15 amino acids. Of note for this clonotype: A much larger clone is a single base away; this may be a read error.

Specimen: blood. The receptor's source is a woman aged 25-40 years in good health. The chain uses TRBV20-1 and TRBJ2-5, with 15 bases matching TRBD2. CDR3 bases: TGCAGTGCTACCAGGACTAGCGGGGGGGGCGAGACCCAGTACTTC. The encoded protein is CSATRTSGGGETQYF.